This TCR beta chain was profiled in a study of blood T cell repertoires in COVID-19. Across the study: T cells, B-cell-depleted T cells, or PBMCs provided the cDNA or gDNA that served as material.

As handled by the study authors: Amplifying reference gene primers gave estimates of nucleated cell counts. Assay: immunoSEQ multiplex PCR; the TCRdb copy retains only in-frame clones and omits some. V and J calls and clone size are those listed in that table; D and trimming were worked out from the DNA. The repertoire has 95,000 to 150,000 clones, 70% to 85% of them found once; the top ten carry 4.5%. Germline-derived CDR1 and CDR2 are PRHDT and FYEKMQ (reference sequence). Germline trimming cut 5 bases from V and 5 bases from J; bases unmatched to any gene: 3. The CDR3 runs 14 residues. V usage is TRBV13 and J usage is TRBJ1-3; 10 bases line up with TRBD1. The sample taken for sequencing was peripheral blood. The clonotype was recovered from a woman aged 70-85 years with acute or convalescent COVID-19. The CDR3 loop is CASSVGQGRNTIYF. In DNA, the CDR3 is TGTGCCAGCAGCGTGGGACAGGGGAGAAACACCATATATTTT. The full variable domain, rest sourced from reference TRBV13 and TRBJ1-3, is AAGVIQSPRHLIKEKRETATLKCYPIPRHDTVYWYQQGPGQDPQFLISFYEKMQSDKGSIPDRFSAQQFSDYHSELNMSSLELGDSALYFCASSVGQGRNTIYFGEGSWLTVV.